Following are 32 T cell receptor beta chains from one sample sequenced in a study of blood T cell repertoires in COVID-19 (TCRdb year 2020). Library construction relied on the immunoSEQ multiplex PCR assay. Entries here come from immuneACCESS through TCRdb and include only in-frame sequences with V and J called. Some clones fail to appear in such tables; in the studies checked, an unresolved V gene covers under half of the shortfall, and the cause of the remainder is unknown. The sample data list about 59,000 clones, and 90% of these were observed just once. The ten top clones hold around a sixth of the sample. The sample was peripheral blood. The source of these receptors is a man older than 75 with acute or convalescent COVID-19.

The genes are TRBV19 and TRBJ1-1; a weak D match, TRBD1 (5 bases). This CDR3 region has 15 residues. The V end was cut by 2 bases, the J end by 5 bases, with 15 bases between. Germline V gene data show CDR1 as LNHDA and CDR2 as SQIVND (reference sequence). The CDR3 sequence is CASSIYGAGRTEAFF. CDR3 bases: TGTGCCAGTAGTATATATGGGGCTGGTCGTACTGAAGCTTTCTTT.

V is TRBV19 and J is TRBJ2-5, with 10 bases identical to TRBD1. After removal of 4 bases from V and 3 bases from J, the junction contained 8 bases not matched to a gene. Germline V gene data show CDR1 as LNHDA and CDR2 as SQIVND (reference sequence). This CDR3 has 16 amino acids. For the CDR3, the DNA is TGTGCCAGTAGTAGAACCCCGGGACAGGGGAAAGAGACCCAGTACTTC. It translates to CASSRTPGQGKETQYF.

J is TRBJ1-1 and V is TRBV30, with D tentatively TRBD1 (6 bases). The germline CDR1 and CDR2 sequences are GTSNPN and SVGIG (reference sequence). The CDR3 is 13 residues long. Trimming pared 4 bases from V and 1 base from J, leaving 10 bases between. CDR3 residues: CAWNRAGNTEAFF. CDR3 bases: TGTGCCTGGAACAGGGCAGGGAACACTGAAGCTTTCTTT.

CDR3 residues: CASSKSGQPLNEKLFF. DNA for the CDR3: TGCGCCAGCAGCAAAAGCGGACAGCCTCTTAATGAAAAACTGTTTTTT. V and J are TRBV5-1 and TRBJ1-4, with a tentative D call TRBD1 (6 bases). Germline V gene lookup returns CDR1 SGHRS and CDR2 YFSETQ. The CDR3 extends over 16 amino acids. V was pared by 4 bases and J by 4 bases, with 17 bases between.

This clone was seen just once. The chain recombines TRBV3-1 (or the pseudogene TRBV3-2) with TRBJ1-1; D remains unclear. V lost 8 bases to trimming and J lost 11 bases, with 21 bases between them. Germline CDR1 reads LGHDT; CDR2 reads YNNKEL (reference sequence). The CDR3 totals 13 residues. The CDR3 sequence is CASFLSTEGRAFF. The CDR3 bases are TGTGCCAGCTTTCTCTCGACGGAGGGTCGGGCTTTCTTT.

The sample holds one count of this clone. The CDR3 is CASSWLEGAGANVLTF. CDR3 nucleotides: TGTGCCAGCAGCTGGCTTGAGGGGGCTGGGGCCAACGTCCTGACTTTC. The V gene is TRBV7-9, the J gene TRBJ2-6, with a possible D match to TRBD1 (6 bases). The germline gives CDR1 SEHNR, CDR2 FQNEAQ (reference sequence). The CDR3 has 16 amino acids. V was clipped by 4 bases and J by 2 bases, with 12 bases between them. Full variable domain (remainder filled in from reference TRBV7-9 and TRBJ2-6): DTGVSQNPRHKITKRGQNVTFRCDPISEHNRLYWYRQTLGQGPEFLTYFQNEAQLEKSRLLSDRFSAERPKGSFSTLEIQRTEQGDSAMYLCASSWLEGAGANVLTFGAGSRLTVL.

This rearrangement joins TRBV19 to TRBJ1-5; D not certain. The CDR3 length is 16 residues. Trimming cost V 5 bases and J 3 bases, with 17 bases left between them. The germline CDR1 and CDR2 sequences are LNHDA and SQIVND (reference sequence). The CDR3 spells CASSPPWTEPNQPQHF. CDR3 DNA: TGTGCCAGTAGTCCCCCCTGGACTGAACCCAATCAGCCCCAGCATTTT.

The chain links TRBV9 to TRBJ2-2, with 10 bases identical to TRBD2. The CDR3 is made up of 16 amino acids. The germline CDR1 and CDR2 sequences are SGDLS and YYNGEE. Trimming at V came to 4 bases and at J to 5 bases, leaving 8 bases not matched to a gene. CDR3 DNA sequence: TGTGCCAGCAGCCCAAGCGGGGGGGCCCGGACCGGGGAGCTGTTTTTT. It codes for CASSPSGGARTGELFF. Supplemented by reference TRBV9 and TRBJ2-2, the full variable domain reads DSGVTQTPKHLITATGQRVTLRCSPRSGDLSVYWYQQSLDQGLQFLIQYYNGEERAKGNILERFSAQQFPDLHSELNLSSLELGDSALYFCASSPSGGARTGELFFGEGSRLTVL.

This clone was recorded once. The chain carries TRBV10-3 and TRBJ2-1; TRBD1 aligns across 7 bases. This CDR3 spans 13 amino acids. The germline V gene encodes CDR1 ENHRY and CDR2 SYGVKD. V shed 7 bases, J shed 10 bases, and the junction held 10 bases outside the gene matches. CDR3 loop: CAITGDSKGEQFF. The CDR3 nucleotides read TGTGCCATCACCGGGGACAGTAAAGGCGAGCAGTTCTTC.

The CDR3: CASSLVGRTEAFF. The CDR3 region has the DNA TGTGCCAGCAGCTTGGTGGGGCGGACTGAAGCTTTCTTT. V is TRBV5-6 and J is TRBJ1-1, with D maybe TRBD1 (5 bases). The CDR3 totals 13 residues. CDR1 is SGHDT and CDR2 is YYEEEE in the germline V gene. V shed 0 bases and J shed 5 bases, with 8 bases lying between them.

The chain uses TRBV5-5 and TRBJ2-2; D gene unclear. CDR3 size: 16 residues. Germline V gene sequence: CDR1 SGHKS, CDR2 YYEKEE (reference sequence). Trimming shortened V by 0 bases and J by 0 bases, and 9 bases separated the two germline ends. CDR3 sequence (DNA): TGTGCCAGCAGCTTGGAGTTGACACCGAACACCGGGGAGCTGTTTTTT. This translates into CASSLELTPNTGELFF.

V usage is TRBV24-1 and J usage is TRBJ1-4; 8 bases align to TRBD1. The CDR3 runs 19 residues. After removal of 0 bases from V and 7 bases from J, the junction contained 15 bases not matched to a gene. Looked up from germline, CDR1 is KGHDR and CDR2 is SFDVKD. DNA for the CDR3: TGTGCCACCAGTGATTTGCTAGTTGGACAGGGCCAATTCAGTGAAAAACTGTTTTTT. Its protein product is CATSDLLVGQGQFSEKLFF.

This chain uses TRBV3-1 (or the pseudogene TRBV3-2) with TRBJ1-2, with 7 bases that match TRBD1. CDR3 length equals 15 residues. V shed 5 bases, J shed 1 base, and the junction held 7 bases outside the gene matches. Germline assignment: CDR1 LGHDT and CDR2 YNNKEL (reference sequence). The CDR3 is CASSNPGQLNYGYTF. CDR3 coding DNA: TGTGCCAGCAGCAATCCGGGACAGCTTAACTATGGCTACACCTTC.

V and J are TRBV24-1 and TRBJ1-5, with 7 bases aligning to TRBD1. Unmatched junction bases numbered 4, after V lost 2 bases and J lost 4 bases. The length of the CDR3 is 15 residues. Germline V CDR1 and CDR2: KGHDR, SFDVKD. The CDR3 sequence: CATSDSGQPNQPQHF. The CDR3 region has the DNA TGTGCCACCAGTGATTCGGGACAGCCAAATCAGCCCCAGCATTTT.

The count of this clone is one. J is TRBJ1-4 and V is TRBV18; D is ambiguous. Germline CDR1 KGHSH, CDR2 LQKENI. There are 15 residues in the CDR3. V lost 0 bases and J lost 8, with 13 bases in between. CDR3 in amino acids: CASSPPGPEGEKLFF. DNA for the CDR3: TGTGCCAGCTCACCACCTGGGCCGGAGGGCGAAAAACTGTTTTTT.

The chain is built from TRBV7-6 and TRBJ2-1; 7 nucleotides match TRBD1. Looked up from germline, CDR1 is SGHVS and CDR2 is FNYEAQ. The CDR3 length is 16 residues. V lost 5 bases and J lost 9; bases outside the gene matches: 16. The DNA of the CDR3 is TGTGCCAGCAGCAGGGACAGCGGACAAACCTGGAGTGAGCAGTTCTTC. Translated: CASSRDSGQTWSEQFF.

Here the CDR3 reads CASQDTANTGELFF. CDR3 nucleotides: TGTGCCTCCCAGGACACTGCGAACACCGGGGAGCTGTTTTTT. The chain employs TRBV19 and TRBJ2-2; TRBD1 might be the D (5 bases). Germline loops: CDR1 LNHDA, CDR2 SQIVND (reference sequence). Trimming removed 11 bases at V and 0 bases at J, with 13 bases between. CDR3 size: 14 residues.

The V and J genes are TRBV2 and TRBJ1-5, with 9 bases matching TRBD1. CDR1 is SNHLY, CDR2 FYNNEI, per germline. V shed 5 bases and J 0 bases; nucleotides not matched to a gene: 11. The CDR3 has 18 residues. The CDR3 region has the DNA TGTGCCAGCAGTCCCTGGGGACAGGGAAGCAATAGCAATCAGCCCCAGCATTTT. It yields the protein CASSPWGQGSNSNQPQHF.

The chain is built from TRBV2 and TRBJ2-3, with 8 bases matching TRBD2. The J segment lost 9 bases and the V segment lost 5 bases, leaving 13 bases of the junction unmatched. CDR1 and CDR2 (germline): SNHLY, FYNNEI. The CDR3 spans 15 residues. CDR3 protein: CASSPSAGGGVTQYF. The CDR3 nucleotides are TGTGCCAGCAGTCCCAGTGCCGGGGGGGGCGTGACGCAGTATTTT.

The chain joins TRBV15 to TRBJ2-7, with a possible D match to TRBD1 (5 bases). CDR1 is LNHNV, CDR2 YYDKDF, per germline (reference sequence). Trimming pared 3 bases from V and 4 bases from J, leaving 13 bases between. The CDR3 has 14 residues. Here the CDR3 DNA reads TGTGCCACCAGCAGGGGTCAGGGCACATACGAGCAGTACTTC. It is translated as CATSRGQGTYEQYF.

The chain carries TRBV3-1 (or the pseudogene TRBV3-2) and TRBJ2-2, with D maybe TRBD2 (6 bases). The CDR3 is made up of 16 amino acids. The V end lost 0 bases, the J end lost 6 bases, and 14 bases lay between the germline ends. Germline assignment: CDR1 LGHDT and CDR2 YNNKEL (reference sequence). This chain's CDR3 is CASSQDRSSGSGELFF. The CDR3 DNA reads TGTGCCAGCAGCCAAGATCGCTCAAGCGGGTCCGGGGAGCTGTTTTTT.

The chain joins TRBV12-3 or TRBV12-4 to TRBJ2-1; possibly TRBD1 for D (7 bases). CDR3 length: 13 amino acids. V gave up 6 bases and J gave up 4 bases, with 10 bases separating them. The CDR3: CASRGGQYNEQFF. The CDR3 DNA is TGTGCCAGCAGGGGGGGACAGTACAATGAGCAGTTCTTC.

This chain links TRBV5-1 with TRBJ1-4; 7 positions match TRBD1. The CDR3 totals 14 residues. With 1 base clipped from V and 6 bases from J, the junction kept 3 bases outside the gene matches. Germline values: CDR1 SGHRS, CDR2 YFSETQ. The CDR3 spells CASSLRQGDEKLFF. CDR3 coding DNA: TGCGCCAGCAGCTTGCGACAGGGTGATGAAAAACTGTTTTTT. The full variable domain, in which reference TRBV5-1 and TRBJ1-4 provide the parts outside the CDR3, is KAGVTQTPRYLIKTRGQQVTLSCSPISGHRSVSWYQQTPGQGLQFLFEYFSETQRNKGNFPGRFSGRQFSNSRSEMNVSTLELGDSALYLCASSLRQGDEKLFFGSGTQLSVL.

V is TRBV7-2 and J is TRBJ2-2; TRBD2 aligns across 8 bases. Trimming took 1 base from V and 8 from J; bases not matched to a gene: 6. The length of the CDR3 is 15 residues. In germline, CDR1 is SGHTA, CDR2 FQGNSA. The CDR3 coding sequence is TGTGCCAGCAGCTTAGATATAGCGGGGATTGGGGAGCTGTTTTTT. Amino acids: CASSLDIAGIGELFF.

This clone was observed once. V gene TRBV10-3 combines with J gene TRBJ2-7, with 15 bases that match TRBD2. Germline assignment: CDR1 ENHRY and CDR2 SYGVKD. The CDR3 covers 20 residues. V was pared by 5 bases and J by 0 bases, with 14 bases of the junction left unmatched. CDR3 sequence: CAISHGPGLAGGKLSYEQYF. In nucleotides, the CDR3 is TGTGCCATCAGTCACGGCCCGGGACTAGCGGGGGGAAAACTCTCCTACGAGCAGTACTTC.

This chain joins TRBV7-9 and TRBJ2-5; TRBD2 is a possible D gene (6 bases). Trimming removed 5 bases from V and 4 bases from J, with 14 bases in between. The CDR3 consists of 14 residues. Germline CDR1 SEHNR, CDR2 FQNEAQ (reference sequence). CDR3 residues: CASSPSGVGETQYF. Here the CDR3 DNA reads TGTGCCAGCAGCCCGTCGGGGGTTGGAGAGACCCAGTACTTC.

This clone was picked up a small number of times. This CDR3 is CASSQESWDTQYF. Here the CDR3 DNA reads TGTGCCAGCAGCCAAGAGAGTTGGGATACGCAGTATTTT. This sequence joins TRBV3-1 (or the pseudogene TRBV3-2) and TRBJ2-3; D gene uncertain. V gave up 0 bases and J gave up 6 bases, with 7 bases separating them. Germline V lookup: CDR1 LGHDT, CDR2 YNNKEL (reference sequence). CDR3 length equals 13 residues.

J is TRBJ2-2 and V is TRBV2; TRBD2 agrees at 13 bases. Germline-derived CDR1 and CDR2 are SNHLY and FYNNEI. V trimming: 4 bases; J trimming: 3 bases; junction bases outside the gene matches: 5. The CDR3 totals 17 residues. The CDR3 nucleotides are TGTGCCAGCAGTGCGGGACTAGCGGGGTCCTACACCGGGGAGCTGTTTTTT. Protein: CASSAGLAGSYTGELFF.

The chain links TRBV9 to TRBJ1-6; a weak D match, TRBD1 (6 bases). The germline CDR1 and CDR2 sequences are SGDLS and YYNGEE. The CDR3 has 15 amino acids. V gave up 4 bases and J gave up 7 bases, with 15 bases separating them. The DNA of the CDR3 is TGTGCCAGCAGCTCCAACAGGGCCCGCAATTCACCCCTCCACTTT. It yields the protein CASSSNRARNSPLHF.

The V gene is TRBV4-2, the J gene TRBJ1-6; tentative D call: TRBD1 (6 bases). The CDR3 spans 15 residues. Between the trimmed V and J ends, which lost 0 bases and 9 bases, there was a span of 12 bases. Germline assignment: CDR1 LGHNA and CDR2 YNFKEQ. CDR3 coding DNA: TGTGCCAGCAGCCAAGATCTGACAGGTTCTTCACCCCTCCACTTT. Translation: CASSQDLTGSSPLHF.

CDR3 in amino acids: CASSYASSVGDVEQFF. The CDR3 coding sequence is TGTGCCAGCAGTTACGCCTCTAGCGTGGGGGATGTTGAGCAGTTCTTC. This sequence joins TRBV6-5 and TRBJ2-1; a weak D match, TRBD2 (6 bases). This CDR3 is 16 amino acids long. V shed 2 bases and J shed 9 bases, with 20 bases lying between them. Germline V lookup: CDR1 MNHEY, CDR2 SVGAGI.

V is TRBV29-1 and J is TRBJ2-2; D may be TRBD1 (5 bases). Trimming pared 5 bases from V and 4 bases from J, leaving 11 bases between. This CDR3 comprises 13 residues. The germline V gene has CDR1 SQVTM and CDR2 ANQGSEA. The CDR3 coding sequence is TGCAGCGTTATGCGACAGAGCACCGGGGAGCTGTTTTTT. Protein: CSVMRQSTGELFF.